This T cell receptor (beta chain) originates from a study of T cell responses to AZD1222 COVID-19 vaccine. The overall study: The study pooled second doses at about 4 or about 12 weeks. Study outcomes and limitations: Once two AZD1222 doses were given, Spike-specific TCR breadth and depth went up. Reportedly, nearly half of unique spike TCRs recognized epitopes outside B.1.351/B.1.1.7 mutations.

This CDR3 contains 15 residues. Per the germline V gene, CDR1 is MGHRA and CDR2 is YSYEKL. V lost 2 bases to trimming and J lost 8 bases; unmatched junction nucleotides: 9. Only in-frame clones appear in the TCRdb table, and some are missing; sequencing was by immunoSEQ multiplex PCR. The sample holds 100,000 to 150,000 clones; just over 90% are singletons and the top ten take less than 8.5%. Notes on this clone: Its antigen is not identified.

The specimen comprised peripheral blood, sampled on day 0 of AZD1222 vaccination. This receptor was identified in an adult in good health. J is TRBJ1-2 and V is TRBV4-1; 9 positions match TRBD1. This CDR3 reads CASSQSGQGGGGYTF. Here the CDR3 DNA reads TGCGCCAGCAGCCAATCGGGACAGGGTGGCGGGGGCTACACCTTC.